The clone carrying this T cell receptor (beta chain) was seen repeatedly, ten times or more. Its specificity is unknown. A universal primer site came from template switching; cDNA carried unique molecular identifiers. MiXCR, run by TCRdb on the 5' RACE reads, gives a single entry per CDR3 protein. Of fewer than 250,000 distinct CDR3 sequences listed, less than 8% are singletons. This sample stems from a study of identical twins. Findings and caveats of the study: Abundant beta clonotypes from cord blood had fewer insertions, unlike memory repertoires, which showed none. Excess sharing between twins was weaker in beta out-of-frame sequences.

The CDR3 has 13 amino acids. The germline V gene encodes CDR1 DFQATT and CDR2 SNEGSKA (reference sequence). With 3 bases removed from V and 2 bases from J, the gap between germline ends came to 10 bases. Another study also made use of these data, one on yellow fever vaccine responses in identical twins. This second study notes: Twins showed a vaccine T cell response that reportedly seemed partly convergent, partly personalized.

This chain links TRBV20-1 with TRBJ1-2, with D possibly matching TRBD1 (5 bases). The sequencing sample was made of memory (CD45RO+) T cells sorted from blood. The sequence came from a young woman in good health. The CDR3 loop reads CSASSGANYGYTF. CDR3 bases: TGCAGTGCTAGTTCTGGGGCCAACTATGGCTACACCTTC.